Here is one T cell receptor beta chain with its context. The data originate from a study of shared clonotypes between healthy human individuals. Each sorted subset replicate got 200 ng genomic DNA, roughly 30,000 genomes. Sequenced by immunoSEQ multiplex PCR; TCRdb stores in-frame clones only, minus some. The data show millions of clones, under 95% seen once. This CDR3 has 17 residues. V trimming: 5 bases; J trimming: 6 bases; junction bases outside the gene matches: 14. CDR1 MNHEY and CDR2 SMNVEV come from the germline V gene (reference sequence). CD45RO-negative, CCR7-selected cells formed the naive CD8 fraction, which excluded terminally differentiated effector memory CD45RA+ cells.

The chain uses TRBV27 and TRBJ2-1, with TRBD2 matching 9 bases. Sequencing used naive CD8+ T cells from PBMCs. The origin of this receptor is a young man in good health. Some clones in this sample may be carry-over from other donors' samples. Here the CDR3 DNA reads TGTGCCAGCAGTGTCCTCTTGGCGGGAGGGCCAGGCAATGAGCAGTTCTTC. Translating gives CASSVLLAGGPGNEQFF.